Listed below are T cell receptor beta chains from one sample, sequenced in a study of identical twins. TCRdb reprocessed the 5' RACE reads with MiXCR, giving one entry per CDR3 protein. The data hold 500,000 to 550,000 distinct CDR3 sequences, with 20% to 25% observed a single time. The same data also went into a second study, on yellow fever vaccine responses in identical twins.

Source material: CD4+ T cells sorted from blood. These TCRs come from a young woman in good health. CDR3s include the opening cysteine and the closing phenylalanine or tryptophan. The D gene is left open where the match is weak. Rows give clone size only sometimes, using once, few, many, or a class for an expanded clone.

d_call | j_call | v_call | clone_size | cdr3_aa | cdr3_nt
TRBD1 | TRBJ1-1 | TRBV15 | NA | CATSRRTGTSPLSEAFF | TGTGCCACCAGCAGAAGGACAGGAACGTCGCCCTTGTCTGAAGCTTTCTTT
TRBD1 | TRBJ2-5 | TRBV12-3/TRBV12-4 | NA | CASSPTGGSTETQYF | TGTGCCAGCAGTCCGACAGGGGGCTCGACGGAGACCCAGTACTTC
NA | TRBJ2-2 | TRBV3-1 | NA | CASSHGLELFF | TGTGCCAGCAGCCATGGGTTGGAGCTGTTTTTT
TRBD1 | TRBJ2-1 | TRBV27 | NA | CASSRQGFHEQFF | TGTGCCAGCAGCCGACAGGGGTTCCATGAGCAGTTCTTC
NA | TRBJ2-5 | TRBV20-1 | NA | CSARRDPQETQYF | TGCAGTGCTAGGCGGGATCCCCAAGAGACCCAGTACTTC
TRBD1 | TRBJ1-2 | TRBV7-2 | NA | CASSLVAGGAYGYTF | TGTGCCAGCAGCTTAGTTGCAGGGGGCGCCTATGGCTACACCTTC
TRBD1 | TRBJ1-2 | TRBV12-3/TRBV12-4 | few | CASSLTTGMNGYTF | TGTGCCAGCAGTTTAACGACAGGGATGAATGGCTACACCTTC
NA | TRBJ2-1 | TRBV3-1 | few | CASSQLSYNEQFF | TGTGCCAGCAGCCAATTGAGTTACAATGAGCAGTTCTTC
NA | TRBJ1-4 | TRBV18 | NA | CASSRDIQEKLFF | TGTGCCAGCTCACGGGACATTCAGGAAAAACTGTTTTTT
TRBD2 | TRBJ2-1 | TRBV6-2/TRBV6-3 | NA | CASSYGLAGGSSYNEQFF | TGTGCCAGCAGTTACGGGCTAGCGGGGGGAAGCTCCTACAATGAGCAGTTCTTC
NA | TRBJ2-2 | TRBV12-3/TRBV12-4 | NA | CASSLGQPETGELFF | TGTGCCAGCAGTTTAGGACAGCCAGAGACCGGGGAGCTGTTTTTT